The 17 T cell receptor beta chains listed next were all sequenced from one sample in a study of OX40 agonist ivuxolimab in advanced cancers. Sequenced by immunoSEQ multiplex PCR; TCRdb stores in-frame clones only, minus some. The data hold 100,000 or so clones, with around 91% observed a single time. The sample was CD4+ or CD8+ T cells sorted from blood, taken in a trial of the OX40 agonist ivuxolimab. These receptors originate from an adult with an advanced solid tumor such as melanoma, head and neck, liver or kidney cancer.

The genes are TRBV7-9 and TRBJ2-7; no clear D. The CDR3 has 13 residues. In germline, CDR1 is SEHNR, CDR2 FQNEAQ (reference sequence). V lost 8 bases and J lost 4, with 15 bases in between. The CDR3, as DNA: TGTGCCAGCGCTCTCCTCGGGTTATACGAGCAGTACTTC. Its translation is CASALLGLYEQYF.

The gene calls are TRBV6-5 and TRBJ1-1; D is uncertain. The germline CDR1 and CDR2 sequences are MNHEY and SVGAGI. Trimming took off 0 bases at V and 8 bases at J, with 10 bases between the two ends. CDR3 length: 13 residues. Written as DNA, the CDR3 is TGTGCCAGCAGTTACTCTCAGCAGGTCGAAGCTTTCTTT. It is translated as CASSYSQQVEAFF.

V is TRBV27 and J is TRBJ2-7; possibly TRBD1 or TRBD2 for D (5 bases each). The CDR3 has 12 amino acids. V lost 5 bases and J 6 bases, leaving 11 bases between the germline ends. CDR1 is MNHEY and CDR2 is SMNVEV in the germline V gene (reference sequence). Here the CDR3 reads CASSLRGGEQYF. In nucleotides, the CDR3 is TGTGCCAGCAGTCTGAGGGGTGGCGAGCAGTACTTC.

The CDR3 DNA reads as TGTGCCAGAAGCTTTGGGGCCCTGGGGGGTAAAGAGACCCAGTACTTC. It codes for CARSFGALGGKETQYF. The chain couples TRBV5-3 to TRBJ2-5, with D perhaps matching TRBD2 (6 bases). TRBV5-3 counts as an open reading frame of uncertain function. This CDR3 has 16 residues. Between the trimmed V and J ends, which lost 2 bases and 3 bases, there was a span of 17 bases.

The chain couples TRBV30 to TRBJ2-5; tentatively, D is TRBD1 or TRBD2 (5 bases each). There are 13 residues in the CDR3. V lost 5 bases and J 5 bases, leaving 15 bases between the germline ends. Germline CDR1 and CDR2: GTSNPN and SVGIG (reference sequence). CDR3 nucleotides: TGTGCCTGGGGGACGCGGGTAGGCGAGACCCAGTACTTC. This encodes CAWGTRVGETQYF.

The rearrangement links TRBV19 to TRBJ1-5; maybe TRBD1 (6 bases). Germline assignment: CDR1 LNHDA and CDR2 SQIVND (reference sequence). V lost 3 bases and J 4 bases, leaving 19 bases between the germline ends. The length of the CDR3 is 17 residues. The CDR3 DNA is TGTGCCAGTAGTATCTTAGGGGGTTCCCTGGATAATCAGCCCCAGCATTTT. This gives the protein CASSILGGSLDNQPQHF.

The V gene is TRBV11-2, the J gene TRBJ1-4; 10 bases align to TRBD1. V shed 2 bases and J 7 bases; nucleotides not matched to a gene: 4. This CDR3 region has 15 residues. The V gene's germline CDR1 is SGHAT and CDR2 FQNNGV. CDR3 DNA: TGTGCCAGCAGCTTACAGACAGGGGGCCTTGAAAAACTGTTTTTT. This codes for CASSLQTGGLEKLFF.

The chain has TRBV6-5 and TRBJ2-1; D is possibly TRBD2 (6 bases). This CDR3 has 14 amino acids. V was pared by 6 bases and J by 2 bases, with 11 bases between. Germline CDR1 and CDR2: MNHEY and SVGAGI. The CDR3 is CASRMQRAYNEQFF. CDR3 sequence (DNA): TGTGCCAGCAGGATGCAGCGGGCCTACAATGAGCAGTTCTTC.

The chain is built from TRBV28 and TRBJ1-1; perhaps TRBD1 as D (5 bases). The V end was cut by 6 bases, the J end by 0 bases, with 17 bases between. Germline-derived CDR1 and CDR2 are MDHEN and SYDVKM. CDR3 length equals 16 residues. Written as DNA, the CDR3 is TGTGCCAGCAGGGTGGGACGGAGAATCATGAACACTGAAGCTTTCTTT. The encoded protein is CASRVGRRIMNTEAFF.

J is TRBJ1-1 and V is TRBV7-2; D is ambiguous. This CDR3 is built from 14 residues. V was pared by 0 bases and J by 1 base, with 6 bases between. From germline, CDR1 is SGHTA and CDR2 FQGNSA. This chain's CDR3 is CASSLAYANTEAFF. In nucleotides, the CDR3 is TGTGCCAGCAGCTTAGCGTATGCGAACACTGAAGCTTTCTTT.

The chain carries TRBV18 and TRBJ1-1; possibly TRBD1 for D (6 bases). Trimming cost V 1 base and J 3 bases, with 15 bases left between them. The CDR3 runs 16 residues. Germline-derived CDR1 and CDR2 are KGHSH and LQKENI. The CDR3 reads CASSPLDGNRDTEAFF. CDR3 sequence (DNA): TGTGCCAGCTCACCACTGGATGGCAACAGGGACACTGAAGCTTTCTTT.

V is TRBV29-1 and J is TRBJ2-3; 8 bases agree with TRBD2. CDR1 and CDR2 from the germline V gene are SQVTM and ANQGSEA. With 5 bases clipped from V and 1 base from J, the junction kept 8 bases outside the gene matches. The CDR3 extends over 15 amino acids. The CDR3 reads CSVPVGAGGTDTQYF. DNA of the CDR3: TGCAGCGTTCCCGTTGGAGCGGGAGGCACAGATACGCAGTATTTT.

The V gene is TRBV4-1, the J gene TRBJ1-3; D unclear. The CDR3 covers 15 residues. V shed 4 bases and J shed 2 bases, with 12 bases lying between them. The germline CDR1 and CDR2 sequences are MGHRA and YSYEKL. The CDR3 coding sequence is TGCGCCAGCAGCCGGAAGGGTGACGCTGGAAACACCATATATTTT. Translation: CASSRKGDAGNTIYF.

V gene TRBV6-6 combines with J gene TRBJ1-2, with unresolved D. The germline V gene encodes CDR1 MNHNY and CDR2 SVGAGI (reference sequence). Trimming left V 4 bases short and J 4 bases short, with 10 bases between. The CDR3 loop spans 13 amino acids. The chain's CDR3 is CASSLIAFYGYTF. The CDR3 DNA sequence: TGTGCCAGCAGTTTGATCGCATTCTATGGCTACACCTTC.

The rearrangement joins TRBV4-3 to TRBJ2-1, with D perhaps matching TRBD1 (6 bases). CDR3 length: 15 residues. Germline values: CDR1 LGHNA, CDR2 YSLEER. V dropped 0 bases and J dropped 2 bases, with 8 bases sitting between them. CDR3 DNA sequence: TGCGCCAGCAGCCAAGAGACAGGAACCTACAATGAGCAGTTCTTC. This gives the protein CASSQETGTYNEQFF.

CDR3 sequence reads: CAWSLGLERGTDTQYF. CDR3 DNA sequence: TGTGCCTGGTCCCTCGGGTTGGAGCGAGGCACAGATACGCAGTATTTT. The rearrangement joins TRBV30 to TRBJ2-3; D is uncertain. CDR3 length: 16 amino acids. Per the germline V gene, CDR1 is GTSNPN and CDR2 is SVGIG (reference sequence). The V end was cut by 5 bases, the J end by 1 base, with 19 bases between. The full variable domain, its missing parts supplied by reference TRBV30 and TRBJ2-3, is SQTIHQWPATLVQPVGSPLSLECTVEGTSNPNLYWYRQAAGRGLQLLFYSVGIGQISSEVPQNLSASRPQDRQFILSSKKLLLSDSGFYLCAWSLGLERGTDTQYFGPGTRLTVL.

The chain couples TRBV10-3 to TRBJ2-1; D ambiguous. The germline V gene encodes CDR1 ENHRY and CDR2 SYGVKD. The CDR3 loop spans 14 amino acids. The ends were cut back, 6 bases at V and 9 bases at J, with 18 bases in the middle. DNA for the CDR3: TGTGCCATCAGGGCAGCGCCTCGAGTCGGTGAGCAGTTCTTC. Its protein is CAIRAAPRVGEQFF.